The 25 T cell receptor beta chains below come from one sample, sequenced in a study of blood T cells in healthy people across ages. For the second PCR, which ran for about 7 to 11 cycles, a sample-barcoded 5' primer and a J-beta primer mix were used. TCRdb redid the calling of the 5' RACE reads with MiXCR, one entry per CDR3 protein. Of 380,000 or so distinct CDR3 sequences detected, roughly half appear once; the ten largest clones hold around 53%. The sample consisted of blood. Source of these receptors: a man between 60 and 70 years old in good health.

This clonotype was picked up many times. The chain is built from TRBV7-9 and TRBJ2-7; D uncertain. Trimming left V 3 bases short and J 1 base short, with 10 bases between. Germline V lookup: CDR1 SEHNR, CDR2 FQNEAQ (reference sequence). The CDR3 is made up of 14 amino acids. This CDR3 is CASSFGQPSYEQYF. The CDR3 coding sequence is TGTGCCAGCAGCTTCGGGCAGCCTTCCTACGAGCAGTACTTC. The full variable domain, in which reference TRBV7-9 and TRBJ2-7 provide the parts outside the CDR3, is DTGVSQNPRHKITKRGQNVTFRCDPISEHNRLYWYRQTLGQGPEFLTYFQNEAQLEKSRLLSDRFSAERPKGSFSTLEIQRTEQGDSAMYLCASSFGQPSYEQYFGPGTRLTVT.

The gene calls are TRBV28 and TRBJ2-1; the D is unclear. The V gene's germline CDR1 is MDHEN and CDR2 SYDVKM. This CDR3 comprises 14 residues. V dropped 6 bases and J dropped 0 bases, with 9 bases sitting between them. CDR3 DNA sequence: TGTGCCAGCAGCGGAGCTAACTCCTACAATGAGCAGTTCTTC. The encoded protein is CASSGANSYNEQFF.

This clonotype was seen at least ten times. The chain uses TRBV20-1 and TRBJ2-1; TRBD2 agrees at 7 bases. J gave up 4 bases and V 0 bases, and 6 bases lay outside the gene matches. The CDR3 is 15 amino acids. CDR1 and CDR2 from the germline V gene are DFQATT and SNEGSKA (reference sequence). CDR3 amino acids: CSARDVLAVYNEQFF. The CDR3 nucleotides are TGCAGTGCTAGAGATGTCCTAGCGGTATACAATGAGCAGTTCTTC.

V gene TRBV29-1 combines with J gene TRBJ2-3, with a possible D match to TRBD1 (6 bases). The CDR3 has 12 amino acids. The V gene lost 4 bases and the J gene lost 4 bases, with 9 bases spanning the gap. Germline CDR1 and CDR2: SQVTM and ANQGSEA. CDR3: CSVVKGADTQYF. DNA for the CDR3: TGCAGCGTTGTGAAGGGGGCAGATACGCAGTATTTT.

This rearrangement joins TRBV6-2 or TRBV6-3 to TRBJ2-1; no firm D call. The V gene lost 2 bases and the J gene lost 8 bases, with 4 bases spanning the gap. This CDR3 is 11 amino acids long. Looked up from germline, CDR1 is MNHEY and CDR2 is SVGEGT. The CDR3: CASSYGDEQFF. DNA of the CDR3: TGTGCCAGCAGTTACGGGGATGAGCAGTTCTTC.

This chain joins TRBV6-2 or TRBV6-3 and TRBJ2-4, with a possible D match to TRBD2 (6 bases). Germline CDR1 is MNHEY and CDR2 is SVGEGT. The CDR3 is 15 amino acids. Trimming left V 2 bases short and J 2 bases short, with 10 bases between. The CDR3 DNA reads TGTGCCAGCAGTTACAGACTAGACTCCAAAAACATTCAGTACTTC. The encoded protein is CASSYRLDSKNIQYF.

Note on this clonotype: With a much larger clone just one base away, this may be a read error. This chain connects TRBV5-5 to TRBJ2-6, with D perhaps matching TRBD1 (5 bases). The CDR3 is 16 residues long. The germline CDR1 and CDR2 sequences are SGHKS and YYEKEE (reference sequence). The CDR3 region is CASSSATNSGANDLTF. CDR3 nucleotides: TGTGCCAGCAGCTCGGCCACTAACTCTGGGGCCAACGACCTGACTTTC. The whole variable domain, remainder taken from reference TRBV5-5 and TRBJ2-6, is DAGVTQSPTHLIKTRGQQVTLRCSPISGHKSVSWYQQVLGQGPQFIFQYYEKEERGRGNFPDRFSARQFPNYSSELNVNALLLGDSALYLCASSSATNSGANDLTFGAGSRLTVL.

The genes are TRBV12-3 or TRBV12-4 and TRBJ1-3; D is perhaps TRBD1 (5 bases). V dropped 6 bases and J dropped 7 bases, with 16 bases sitting between them. The CDR3 is 14 amino acids. The CDR3 protein is CASRDRDFKNTIYF. As DNA, the CDR3 is TGTGCCAGCAGAGACCGGGACTTTAAGAACACCATATATTTT.

V usage is TRBV29-1 and J usage is TRBJ2-7; TRBD1 might be the D (6 bases). CDR1 SQVTM and CDR2 ANQGSEA come from the germline V gene. CDR3 length: 13 residues. The V gene lost 5 bases and the J gene lost 2 bases, with 13 bases spanning the gap. CDR3 DNA sequence: TGCAGCGTTTGCCGGGACACCACCTACGAGCAGTACTTC. This translates into CSVCRDTTYEQYF.

V is TRBV14 and J is TRBJ1-2; D might be TRBD1 (5 bases). Germline lookup yields CDR1 SGHDN and CDR2 FVKESK. The CDR3 totals 14 residues. V lost 4 bases and J 3 bases, leaving 12 bases between the germline ends. The CDR3 nucleotides are TGTGCCAGCAGCCCCCGGGACGGCTACTATGGCTACACCTTC. The encoded protein is CASSPRDGYYGYTF.

The chain uses TRBV24-1 and TRBJ2-6, with D tentatively TRBD1 or TRBD2 (5 bases each). This CDR3 comprises 15 residues. CDR1 and CDR2 from the germline V gene are KGHDR and SFDVKD. Trimming cost V 5 bases and J 1 base, with 8 bases left between them. DNA of the CDR3: TGTGCCACCAGTGCTGAGGGGTCTGGGGCCAACGTCCTGACTTTC. It encodes CATSAEGSGANVLTF.

V and J are TRBV4-2 and TRBJ2-7; D ambiguous. V dropped 1 base and J dropped 7 bases, with 11 bases sitting between them. The CDR3 spans 13 residues. Germline loops: CDR1 LGHNA, CDR2 YNFKEQ. CDR3 in DNA: TGTGCCAGCAGCCAAGGGGTTGGGGATGAGCAGTACTTC. Translation gives CASSQGVGDEQYF.

V is TRBV3-1 and J is TRBJ2-3; no definite D call. The CDR3 extends over 15 amino acids. Trimming cost V 5 bases and J 1 base, with 13 bases left between them. The germline V gene encodes CDR1 LGHDT and CDR2 YNNKEL (reference sequence). The CDR3 DNA reads as TGTGCCAGCAGCTCGTATGGTTCCGGCACAGATACGCAGTATTTT. Translation: CASSSYGSGTDTQYF.

This sequence joins TRBV21-1 and TRBJ2-5. Near its end, the DNA agrees better with TRBJ2-7, so the J call may be wrong. TRBV21-1 is annotated as a pseudogene. This CDR3 has 15 amino acids. The CDR3: CASSKRLYFYYEQYF. CDR3 sequence (DNA): TGTGCCAGCAGCAAACGCCTCTACTTTTACTACGAGCAGTACTTC.

The chain carries TRBV20-1 and TRBJ2-1; D possibly corresponds to TRBD1 (6 bases). The V end lost 2 bases, the J end lost 4 bases, and 18 bases lay between the germline ends. Germline CDR1 reads DFQATT; CDR2 reads SNEGSKA (reference sequence). The CDR3 contains 16 residues. The CDR3 reads CSARKVGGMGYNEQFF. DNA for the CDR3: TGCAGTGCTAGAAAAGTAGGGGGAATGGGTTACAATGAGCAGTTCTTC.

CDR3 residues: CASSLDRGPGYTF. The CDR3, as DNA: TGTGCCAGCAGCTTAGACAGGGGGCCCGGCTACACCTTC. The chain links TRBV7-9 to TRBJ1-2; TRBD1 matches at 9 bases. J lost 8 bases, V lost 1 base, and 2 bases had no gene match. The CDR3 runs 13 residues. From germline, CDR1 is SEHNR and CDR2 FQNEAQ (reference sequence).

The V and J genes are TRBV20-1 and TRBJ2-2; a weak D match, TRBD2 (6 bases). The CDR3 loop spans 13 amino acids. CDR1 is DFQATT and CDR2 is SNEGSKA in the germline V gene (reference sequence). V lost 5 bases to trimming and J lost 3 bases, with 10 bases between them. Here the CDR3 DNA reads TGCAGTGCTCCGGGACTCGACACCGGGGAGCTGTTTTTT. This translates into CSAPGLDTGELFF.

This clonotype was found a few times. The CDR3 loop is CASSPDPRGLNNEQFF. The CDR3 DNA is TGTGCCAGCAGCCCCGATCCGCGGGGGTTAAACAATGAGCAGTTCTTC. The chain couples TRBV9 to TRBJ2-1; TRBD2 matches 7 bases. This CDR3 has 16 amino acids. J was trimmed by 5 bases and V by 4 bases; bases with no gene match: 12. Germline assignment: CDR1 SGDLS and CDR2 YYNGEE.

This clonotype came up many times. This chain uses TRBV7-2 with TRBJ2-1, with D unresolved. Germline V gene lookup returns CDR1 SGHTA and CDR2 FQGNSA. Trimming removed 5 bases at V and 7 bases at J, with 9 bases between. This CDR3 has 12 residues. The CDR3 region has the DNA TGTGCCAGCAGCCAAGAGAGGAATGAGCAGTTCTTC. Amino acids: CASSQERNEQFF.

This clonotype has just a few counts. This chain connects TRBV10-3 to TRBJ2-7; D gene uncertain. The V end lost 0 bases, the J end lost 6 bases, and 9 bases lay between the germline ends. Looked up from germline, CDR1 is ENHRY and CDR2 is SYGVKD. The CDR3 consists of 13 residues. The CDR3 protein is CAISESTTSEQYF. CDR3 nucleotides: TGTGCCATCAGTGAGTCGACGACCTCCGAGCAGTACTTC.

The chain employs TRBV20-1 and TRBJ2-1; the match to TRBD2 covers 9 bases. The CDR3 consists of 15 residues. The V gene end was trimmed by 6 bases and the J gene end by 4 bases; junction bases not matched to a gene: 10. The germline V gene encodes CDR1 DFQATT and CDR2 SNEGSKA (reference sequence). CDR3 coding DNA: TGCAGTGCAACCAAGGGCGGGAGGGTTTACAATGAGCAGTTCTTC. Protein: CSATKGGRVYNEQFF.

This clonotype came up a few times. The chain recombines TRBV27 with TRBJ2-7; no clear D gene. V was pared by 4 bases and J by 6 bases, with 16 bases between. This CDR3 is built from 14 residues. The germline V gene encodes CDR1 MNHEY and CDR2 SMNVEV (reference sequence). The CDR3 DNA reads as TGTGCCAGCAGTTCGACCCCGAGCTGGGGCGAGCAGTACTTC. Translating gives CASSSTPSWGEQYF.

The rearrangement joins TRBV7-9 to TRBJ2-7; 9 positions agree with TRBD2. Germline-derived CDR1 and CDR2 are SEHNR and FQNEAQ (reference sequence). The V gene end was trimmed by 5 bases and the J gene end by 1 base; junction bases not matched to a gene: 18. CDR3 length: 19 residues. CDR3 in DNA: TGTGCCAGCAGCCCATCGGGCGGGGGGGCCTCACTACCGTCCTACGAGCAGTACTTC. This sequence encodes CASSPSGGGASLPSYEQYF.

In its sample, this clonotype was seen a few times. This sequence joins TRBV20-1 and TRBJ2-7, with no clear D. V gave up 0 bases and J gave up 6 bases, with 9 bases separating them. The CDR3 extends over 12 amino acids. The germline CDR1 and CDR2 sequences are DFQATT and SNEGSKA (reference sequence). The CDR3 nucleotides are TGCAGTGCTAGAGATCACCGTTCCGAGCAGTACTTC. Protein: CSARDHRSEQYF.

This clonotype was seen many times. The chain joins TRBV6-2 or TRBV6-3 to TRBJ1-2; no reliable D call. The CDR3 extends over 14 amino acids. CDR1 and CDR2 (germline): MNHEY, SVGEGT. Deletions cut 6 bases from V and 4 bases from J, with 15 bases between. For the CDR3, the DNA is TGTGCCAGCAGCAGTACGGCAGGACTCTATGGCTACACCTTC. This encodes CASSSTAGLYGYTF.